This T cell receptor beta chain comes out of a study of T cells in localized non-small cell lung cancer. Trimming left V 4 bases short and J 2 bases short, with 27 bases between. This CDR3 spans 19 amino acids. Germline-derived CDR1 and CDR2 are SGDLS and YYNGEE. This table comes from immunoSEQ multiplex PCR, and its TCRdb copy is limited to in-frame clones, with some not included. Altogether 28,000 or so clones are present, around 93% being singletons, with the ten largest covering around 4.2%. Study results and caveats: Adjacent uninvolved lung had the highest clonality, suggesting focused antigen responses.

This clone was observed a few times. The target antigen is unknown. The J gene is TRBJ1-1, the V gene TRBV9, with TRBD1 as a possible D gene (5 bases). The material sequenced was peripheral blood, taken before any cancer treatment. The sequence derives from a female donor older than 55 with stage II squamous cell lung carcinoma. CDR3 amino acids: CASSLNDGARGRVNTEAFF. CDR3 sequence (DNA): TGTGCCAGCAGCCTAAATGATGGGGCACGGGGCCGCGTCAACACTGAAGCTTTCTTT.